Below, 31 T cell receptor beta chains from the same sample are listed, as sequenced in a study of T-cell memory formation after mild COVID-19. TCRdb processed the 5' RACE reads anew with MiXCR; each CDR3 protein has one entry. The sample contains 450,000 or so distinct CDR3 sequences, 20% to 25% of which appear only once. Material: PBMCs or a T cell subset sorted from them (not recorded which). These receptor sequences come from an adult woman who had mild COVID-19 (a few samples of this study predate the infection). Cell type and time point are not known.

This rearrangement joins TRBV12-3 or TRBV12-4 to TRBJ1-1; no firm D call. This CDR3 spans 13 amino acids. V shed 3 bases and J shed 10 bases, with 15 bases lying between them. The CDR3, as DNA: TGTGCCAGCAGTTTCTGGGGAATAAGAGTAGCTTTCTTT. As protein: CASSFWGIRVAFF.

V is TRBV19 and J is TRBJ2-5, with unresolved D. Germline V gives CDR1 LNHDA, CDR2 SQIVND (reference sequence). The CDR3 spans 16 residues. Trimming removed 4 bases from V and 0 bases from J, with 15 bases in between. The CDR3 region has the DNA TGTGCCAGTAGTAGAGTCGCCGACCGAAACCAAGAGACCCAGTACTTC. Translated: CASSRVADRNQETQYF.

Here the CDR3 DNA reads TGTGCCAGCAGTCTGACAGGGGATGCGGGGTTTCGGGAGCTGTTTTTT. This sequence encodes CASSLTGDAGFRELFF. The rearrangement links TRBV12-3 or TRBV12-4 to TRBJ2-2; 8 bases fit TRBD1. The length of the CDR3 is 16 residues. Trimming took 5 bases from V and 9 from J; bases not matched to a gene: 14.

The CDR3: CASRPRTGVFYNEQFF. CDR3 coding DNA: TGTGCCAGCAGACCTAGGACAGGGGTTTTCTACAATGAGCAGTTCTTC. The chain uses TRBV6-1 and TRBJ2-1; 9 bases align to TRBD1. There are 16 residues in the CDR3. Trimming took 6 bases from V and 3 from J; bases not matched to a gene: 9. In germline, CDR1 is MNHNS, CDR2 SASEGT.

The CDR3 sequence: CASSYTLGHTEAFF. CDR3 nucleotides: TGTGCCAGCAGTTATACCCTGGGACACACTGAAGCTTTCTTT. The chain combines TRBV6-2 or TRBV6-3 with TRBJ1-1, with a weak D call TRBD1 (5 bases). CDR3 length: 14 amino acids. V shed 3 bases and J shed 3 bases, with 11 bases lying between them. Germline V gene lookup returns CDR1 MNHEY and CDR2 SVGEGT.

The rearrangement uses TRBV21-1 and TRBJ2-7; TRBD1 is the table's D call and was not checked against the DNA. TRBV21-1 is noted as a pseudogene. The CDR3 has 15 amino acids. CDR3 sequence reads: CAGPPNGTGGYEQYF. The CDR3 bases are TGTGCCGGTCCCCCTAACGGGACAGGGGGCTACGAGCAGTACTTC.

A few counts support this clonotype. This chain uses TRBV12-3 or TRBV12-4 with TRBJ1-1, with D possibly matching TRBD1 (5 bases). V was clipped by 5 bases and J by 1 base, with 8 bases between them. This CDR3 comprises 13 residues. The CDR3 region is CASSTGANTEAFF. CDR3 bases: TGTGCCAGCAGTACCGGGGCGAACACTGAAGCTTTCTTT.

This CDR3 is CASSPRGASGANVLTF. CDR3 DNA sequence: TGTGCCAGCTCACCACGTGGGGCCTCTGGGGCCAACGTCCTGACTTTC. The chain employs TRBV18 and TRBJ2-6; the D gene is possibly TRBD1 (5 bases). This CDR3 contains 16 residues. V was shortened by 1 base and J by 0 bases, with 7 bases between the two germline ends. Per the germline V gene, CDR1 is KGHSH and CDR2 is LQKENI. The whole variable domain, filled in from reference TRBV18 and TRBJ2-6, reads NAGVMQNPRHLVRRRGQEARLRCSPMKGHSHVYWYRQLPEEGLKFMVYLQKENIIDESGMPKERFSAEFPKEGPSILRIQQVVRGDSAAYFCASSPRGASGANVLTFGAGSRLTVL.

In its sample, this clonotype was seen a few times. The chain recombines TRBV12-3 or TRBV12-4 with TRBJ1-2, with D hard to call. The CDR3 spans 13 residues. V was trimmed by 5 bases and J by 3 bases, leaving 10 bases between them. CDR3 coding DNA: TGTGCCAGCAGTCTCGTGGGATACTATGGCTACACCTTC. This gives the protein CASSLVGYYGYTF.

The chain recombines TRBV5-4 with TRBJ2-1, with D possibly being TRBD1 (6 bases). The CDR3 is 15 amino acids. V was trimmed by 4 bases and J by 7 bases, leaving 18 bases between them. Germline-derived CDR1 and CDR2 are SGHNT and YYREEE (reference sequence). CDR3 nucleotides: TGTGCCAGCAGCCACCGAGGACTCAGGGGTAATGAGCAGTTCTTC. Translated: CASSHRGLRGNEQFF.

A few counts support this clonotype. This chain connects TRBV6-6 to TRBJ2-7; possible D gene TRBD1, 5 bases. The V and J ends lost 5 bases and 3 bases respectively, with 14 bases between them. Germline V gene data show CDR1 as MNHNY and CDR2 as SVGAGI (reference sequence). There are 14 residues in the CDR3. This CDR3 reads CASSKAGQNYEQYF. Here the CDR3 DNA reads TGTGCCAGCAGTAAAGCAGGGCAGAACTACGAGCAGTACTTC.

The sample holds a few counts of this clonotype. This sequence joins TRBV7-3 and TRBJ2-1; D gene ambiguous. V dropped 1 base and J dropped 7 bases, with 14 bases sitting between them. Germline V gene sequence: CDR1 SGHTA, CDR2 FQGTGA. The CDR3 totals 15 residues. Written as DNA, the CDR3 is TGTGCCAGCAGCTTAAGCGGATCCGCCGGAAATGAGCAGTTCTTC. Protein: CASSLSGSAGNEQFF.

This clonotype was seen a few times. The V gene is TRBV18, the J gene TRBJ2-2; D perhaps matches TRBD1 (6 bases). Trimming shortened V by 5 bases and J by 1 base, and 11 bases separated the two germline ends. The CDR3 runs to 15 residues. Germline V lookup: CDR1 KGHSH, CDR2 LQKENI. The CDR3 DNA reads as TGTGCCAGCTCATCATCGGGACAGAACACCGGGGAGCTGTTTTTT. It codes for CASSSSGQNTGELFF. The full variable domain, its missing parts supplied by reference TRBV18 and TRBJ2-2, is NAGVMQNPRHLVRRRGQEARLRCSPMKGHSHVYWYRQLPEEGLKFMVYLQKENIIDESGMPKERFSAEFPKEGPSILRIQQVVRGDSAAYFCASSSSGQNTGELFFGEGSRLTVL.

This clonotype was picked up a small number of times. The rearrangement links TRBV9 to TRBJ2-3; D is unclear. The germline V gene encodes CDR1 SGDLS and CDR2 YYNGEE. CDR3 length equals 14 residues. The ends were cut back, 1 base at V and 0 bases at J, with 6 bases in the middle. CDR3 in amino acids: CASSVLTSTDTQYF. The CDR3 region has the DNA TGTGCCAGCAGCGTATTAACAAGCACAGATACGCAGTATTTT.

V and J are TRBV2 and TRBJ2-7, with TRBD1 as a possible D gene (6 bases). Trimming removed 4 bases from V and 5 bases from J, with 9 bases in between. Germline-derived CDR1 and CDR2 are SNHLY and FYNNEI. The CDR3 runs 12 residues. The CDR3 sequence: CASSADSHEQYF. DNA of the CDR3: TGTGCCAGCAGTGCGGACAGCCACGAGCAGTACTTC.

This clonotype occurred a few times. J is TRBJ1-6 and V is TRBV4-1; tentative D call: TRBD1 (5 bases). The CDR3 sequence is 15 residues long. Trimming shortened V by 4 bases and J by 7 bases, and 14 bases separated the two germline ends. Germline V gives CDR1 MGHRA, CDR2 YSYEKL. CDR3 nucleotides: TGCGCCAGCAGCCCGTTACAGGATGGGAATTCACCCCTCCACTTT. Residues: CASSPLQDGNSPLHF.

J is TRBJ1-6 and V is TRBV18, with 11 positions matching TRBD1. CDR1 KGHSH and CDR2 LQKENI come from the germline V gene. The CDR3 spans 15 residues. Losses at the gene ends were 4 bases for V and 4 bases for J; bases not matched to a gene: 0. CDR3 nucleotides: TGTGCCAGCTCACGGGACAGGGGGTATAATTCACCCCTCCACTTT. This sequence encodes CASSRDRGYNSPLHF.

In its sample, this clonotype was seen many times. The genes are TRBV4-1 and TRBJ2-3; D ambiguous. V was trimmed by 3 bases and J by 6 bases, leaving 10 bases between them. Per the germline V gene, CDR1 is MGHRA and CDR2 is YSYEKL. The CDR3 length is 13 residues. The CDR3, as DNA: TGCGCCAGCAGCCAGGGGTTGACTGATACGCAGTATTTT. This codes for CASSQGLTDTQYF.

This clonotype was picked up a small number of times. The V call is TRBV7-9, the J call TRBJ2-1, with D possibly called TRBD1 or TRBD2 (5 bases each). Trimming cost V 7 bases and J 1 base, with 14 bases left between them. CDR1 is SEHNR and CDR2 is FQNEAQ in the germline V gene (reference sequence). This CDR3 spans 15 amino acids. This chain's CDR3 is CASKGPGRSYNEQFF. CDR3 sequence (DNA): TGTGCCAGCAAGGGACCGGGACGATCCTACAATGAGCAGTTCTTC.

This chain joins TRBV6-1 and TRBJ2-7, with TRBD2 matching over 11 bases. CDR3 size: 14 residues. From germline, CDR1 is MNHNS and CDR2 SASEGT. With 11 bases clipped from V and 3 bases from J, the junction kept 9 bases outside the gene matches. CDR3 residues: CASDSLAGGYEQYF. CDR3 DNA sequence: TGTGCCTCTGACTCCCTAGCGGGGGGCTACGAGCAGTACTTC.

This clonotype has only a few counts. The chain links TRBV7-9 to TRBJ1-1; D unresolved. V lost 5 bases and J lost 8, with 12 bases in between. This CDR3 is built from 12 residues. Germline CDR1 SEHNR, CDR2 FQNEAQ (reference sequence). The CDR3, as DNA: TGTGCCAGCAGCCGACACGGAGAGGAAGCTTTCTTT. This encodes CASSRHGEEAFF.

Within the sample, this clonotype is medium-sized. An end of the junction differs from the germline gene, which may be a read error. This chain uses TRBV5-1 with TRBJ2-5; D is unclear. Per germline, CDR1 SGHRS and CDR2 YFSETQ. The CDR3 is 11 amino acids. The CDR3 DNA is TGTGCCAGCAGCTTAGAGGAGACCCAGTACTTC. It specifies CASSLEETQYF.

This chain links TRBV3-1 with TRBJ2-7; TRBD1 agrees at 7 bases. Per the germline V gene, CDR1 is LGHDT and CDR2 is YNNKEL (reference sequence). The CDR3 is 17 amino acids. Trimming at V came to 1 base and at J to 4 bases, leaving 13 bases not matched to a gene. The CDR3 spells CASSQGDRVTGRYEQYF. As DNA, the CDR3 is TGTGCCAGCAGCCAAGGCGACAGGGTGACGGGAAGGTACGAGCAGTACTTC.

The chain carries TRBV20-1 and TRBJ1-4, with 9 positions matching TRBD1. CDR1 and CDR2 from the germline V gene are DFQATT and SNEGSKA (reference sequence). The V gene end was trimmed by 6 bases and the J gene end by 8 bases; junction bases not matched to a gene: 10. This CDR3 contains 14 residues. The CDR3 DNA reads TGCAGTGCAAACACAGGGGGCGGATCCGAAAAACTGTTTTTT. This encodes CSANTGGGSEKLFF.

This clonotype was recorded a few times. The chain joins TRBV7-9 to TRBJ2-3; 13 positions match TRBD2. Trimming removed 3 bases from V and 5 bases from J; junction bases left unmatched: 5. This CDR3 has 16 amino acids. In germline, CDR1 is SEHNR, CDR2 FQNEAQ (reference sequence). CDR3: CASSFGLAGAGDTQYF. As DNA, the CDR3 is TGTGCCAGCAGCTTCGGACTAGCGGGAGCGGGAGATACGCAGTATTTT. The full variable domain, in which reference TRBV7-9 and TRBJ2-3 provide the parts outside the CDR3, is DTGVSQNPRHKITKRGQNVTFRCDPISEHNRLYWYRQTLGQGPEFLTYFQNEAQLEKSRLLSDRFSAERPKGSFSTLEIQRTEQGDSAMYLCASSFGLAGAGDTQYFGPGTRLTVL.

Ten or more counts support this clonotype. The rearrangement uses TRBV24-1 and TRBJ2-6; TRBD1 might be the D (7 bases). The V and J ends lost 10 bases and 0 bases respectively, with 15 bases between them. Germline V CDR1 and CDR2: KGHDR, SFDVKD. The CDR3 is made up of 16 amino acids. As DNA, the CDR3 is TGTGCCACGGAGGGACAGTCGAGCTCTGGGGCCAACGTCCTGACTTTC. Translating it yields CATEGQSSSGANVLTF.

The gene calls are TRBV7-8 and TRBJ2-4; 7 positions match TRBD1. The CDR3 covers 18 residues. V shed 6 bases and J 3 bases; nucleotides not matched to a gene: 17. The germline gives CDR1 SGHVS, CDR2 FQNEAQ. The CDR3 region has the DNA TGTGCCAGCAGGAAGACCTTGAGGACAGGCAAGGACAAAAACATTCAGTACTTC. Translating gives CASRKTLRTGKDKNIQYF.

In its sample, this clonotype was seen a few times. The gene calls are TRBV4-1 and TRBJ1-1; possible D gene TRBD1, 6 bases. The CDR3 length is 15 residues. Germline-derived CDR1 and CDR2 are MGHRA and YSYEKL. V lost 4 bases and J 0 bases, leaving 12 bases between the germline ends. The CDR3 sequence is CASSPYRVMNTEAFF. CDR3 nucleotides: TGCGCCAGCAGCCCATACAGGGTCATGAACACTGAAGCTTTCTTT.

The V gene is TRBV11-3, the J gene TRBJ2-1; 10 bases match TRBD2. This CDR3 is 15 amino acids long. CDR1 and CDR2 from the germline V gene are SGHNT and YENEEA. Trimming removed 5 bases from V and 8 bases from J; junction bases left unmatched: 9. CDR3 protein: CASSPGTSAGDEQFF. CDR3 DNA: TGTGCCAGCAGCCCGGGGACTAGCGCTGGCGATGAGCAGTTCTTC.

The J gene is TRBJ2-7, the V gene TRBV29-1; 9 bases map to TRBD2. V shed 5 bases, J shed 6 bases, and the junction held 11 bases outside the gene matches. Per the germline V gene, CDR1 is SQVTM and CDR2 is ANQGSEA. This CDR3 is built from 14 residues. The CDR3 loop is CSVLAVAGASEQYF. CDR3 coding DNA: TGCAGCGTTCTCGCGGTAGCGGGAGCCTCCGAGCAGTACTTC.

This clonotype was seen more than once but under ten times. The CDR3 DNA reads as TGTGCCAGCAGTTTTAACACCCACTACGAGCAGTACTTC. This encodes CASSFNTHYEQYF. The chain links TRBV12-3 or TRBV12-4 to TRBJ2-7; D call uncertain. V was trimmed by 3 bases and J by 3 bases, leaving 9 bases between them. The CDR3 sequence is 13 residues long.